This T cell receptor beta chain was documented in a study of shared T cell receptors in the human thymus. Method: immunoSEQ multiplex PCR; TCRdb's copy keeps in-frame clones and lacks some. Of roughly 700,000 clones listed, approximately 88% are singletons. Trimming removed 3 bases from V and 13 bases from J, with 13 bases in between. The CDR3 loop spans 11 amino acids. The germline gives CDR1 SGHAT, CDR2 FQNNGV. The same sample was also studied in work on human thymus T cells. That publication notes: Infants served as donors; they were healthy and Finnish and were having corrective surgery for congenital heart defects. Resections from corrective heart surgery supplied the thymus tissue. It looked as if thymic and blood repertoires used V and J genes in a biased way. Thymic repertoires overlap heavily among unrelated individuals, related research has reported.

The rearrangement links TRBV11-2 to TRBJ2-7, with a weak D call TRBD2 (6 bases). Sequencing input: thymocytes. This TCR was sampled from a boy under three years old with a congenital heart defect. CDR3 region: CASSLEGPQYF. CDR3 nucleotides: TGTGCCAGCAGCTTGGAGGGACCTCAATACTTC. The whole variable domain, remainder taken from reference TRBV11-2 and TRBJ2-7, is EAGVAQSPRYKIIEKRQSVAFWCNPISGHATLYWYQQILGQGPKLLIQFQNNGVVDDSQLPKDRFSAERLKGVDSTLKIQPAKLEDSAVYLCASSLEGPQYFGPGTRLTVT.